This entry concerns a single TCR beta chain. This specimen belongs to a study of blood T cell repertoires in COVID-19. Study in general: The United States, Italy and Spain were the sources of the acute and convalescent COVID-19 samples. T cells, B-cell-depleted T cells, or PBMCs provided the cDNA or gDNA that served as material.

Participant ages covered roughly 18 to 89 years across approximately 25 US areas. Cohorts were based on clinical histories the participants reported. Method: immunoSEQ multiplex PCR; TCRdb's copy keeps in-frame clones and lacks some. The table has 220,000 or so clones, over 80% seen once. The germline V gene has CDR1 LGHNA and CDR2 YNFKEQ. V shed 4 bases and J 1 base; nucleotides not matched to a gene: 9. This CDR3 is 19 amino acids long. The receptor was derived from a man between 50 and 59 years old who had been exposed to COVID-19. Material: PBMCs or T cells enriched from blood (not recorded which). The chain employs TRBV4-2 and TRBJ2-3, with 15 bases aligning to TRBD2. Here the CDR3 DNA reads TGTGCCAGCAGCCCATATGGACTAGCGGGGGGGCTTGGCACAGATACGCAGTATTTT. This gives the protein CASSPYGLAGGLGTDTQYF.